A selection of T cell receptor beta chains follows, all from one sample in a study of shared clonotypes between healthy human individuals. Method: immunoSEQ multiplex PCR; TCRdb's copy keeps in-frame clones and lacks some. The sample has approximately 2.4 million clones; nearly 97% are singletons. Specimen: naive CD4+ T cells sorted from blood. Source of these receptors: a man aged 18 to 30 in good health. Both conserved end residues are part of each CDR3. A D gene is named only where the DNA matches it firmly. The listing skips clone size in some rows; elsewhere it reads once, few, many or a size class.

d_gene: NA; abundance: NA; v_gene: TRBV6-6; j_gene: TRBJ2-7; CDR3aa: CASRSGGQHSYEQYF; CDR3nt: TGTGCCAGCCGATCGGGCGGACAGCACTCCTACGAGCAGTACTTC
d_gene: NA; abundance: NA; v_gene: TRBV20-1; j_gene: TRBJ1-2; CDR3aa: CSARLRHGYTF; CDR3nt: TGCAGTGCTAGACTCCGGCATGGCTACACCTTC
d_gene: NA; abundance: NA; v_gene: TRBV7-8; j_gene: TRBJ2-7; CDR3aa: CASSLGRGNRAYEQYF; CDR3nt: TGTGCCAGCAGCTTAGGCCGGGGGAACAGGGCCTACGAGCAGTACTTC
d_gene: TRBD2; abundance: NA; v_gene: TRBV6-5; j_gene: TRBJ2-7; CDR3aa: CASKAGGGSLYF; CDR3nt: TGTGCCAGCAAAGCGGGAGGGGGCTCTCTGTACTTC
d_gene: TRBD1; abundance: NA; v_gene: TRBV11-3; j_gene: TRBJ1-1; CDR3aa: CASSPSHPTGGYSMNTEAFF; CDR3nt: TGTGCCAGCAGTCCTTCACACCCGACAGGGGGCTATAGTATGAACACTGAAGCTTTCTTT
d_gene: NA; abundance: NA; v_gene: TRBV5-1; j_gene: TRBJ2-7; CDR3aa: CASSFSYEQYF; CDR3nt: TGCGCCAGCAGCTTCTCCTACGAGCAGTACTTC
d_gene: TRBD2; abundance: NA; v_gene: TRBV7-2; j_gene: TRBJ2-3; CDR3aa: CASSPRPGLNTDTQYF; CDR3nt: TGTGCCAGCAGCCCACGTCCGGGACTAAACACAGATACGCAGTATTTT
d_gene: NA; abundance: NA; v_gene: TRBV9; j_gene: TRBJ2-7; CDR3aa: CASSDRDTSYEQYF; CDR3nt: TGTGCCAGCAGCGACCGGGACACCTCCTACGAGCAGTACTTC
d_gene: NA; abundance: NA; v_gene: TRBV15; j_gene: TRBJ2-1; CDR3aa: CATSRDLSGLYNEQFF; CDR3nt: TGTGCCACCAGCAGAGATCTGAGCGGACTTTACAATGAGCAGTTCTTC
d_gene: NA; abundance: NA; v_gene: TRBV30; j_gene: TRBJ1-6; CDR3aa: CAWSLNSPLHF; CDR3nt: TGTGCCTGGAGTTTGAATTCACCCCTCCACTTT
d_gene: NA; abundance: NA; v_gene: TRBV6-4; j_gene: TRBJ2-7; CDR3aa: CASSDFPDINRYEQYF; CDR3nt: TGTGCCAGCAGTGACTTTCCAGACATCAACCGCTACGAGCAGTACTTC
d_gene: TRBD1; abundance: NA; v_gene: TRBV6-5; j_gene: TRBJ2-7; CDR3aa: CASSWTGRSYEQYF; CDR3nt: TGTGCCAGCAGTTGGACAGGACGCTCCTACGAGCAGTACTTC
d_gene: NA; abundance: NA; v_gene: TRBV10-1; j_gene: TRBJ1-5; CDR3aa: CASSARGVGQPQHF; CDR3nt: TGCGCCAGCAGTGCCAGGGGTGTCGGTCAGCCCCAGCATTTT
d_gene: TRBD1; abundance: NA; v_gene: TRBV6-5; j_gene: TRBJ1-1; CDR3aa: CASRVTGVANTEAFF; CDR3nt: TGTGCCAGCAGAGTTACAGGGGTGGCGAACACTGAAGCTTTCTTT
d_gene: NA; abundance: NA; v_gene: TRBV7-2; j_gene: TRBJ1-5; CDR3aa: CASSFYLSNQPQHF; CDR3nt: TGTGCCAGCAGCTTTTACTTATCTAATCAGCCCCAGCATTTT
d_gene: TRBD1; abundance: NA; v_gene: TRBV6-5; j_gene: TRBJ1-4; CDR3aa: CASSSTGEREKLFF; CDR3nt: TGTGCCAGCAGTTCGACAGGGGAGCGGGAAAAACTGTTTTTT
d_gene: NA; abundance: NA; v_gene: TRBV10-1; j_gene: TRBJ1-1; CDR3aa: CASSSGSTDTEAFF; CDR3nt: TGCGCCAGCAGTTCGGGGTCAACAGACACTGAAGCTTTCTTT
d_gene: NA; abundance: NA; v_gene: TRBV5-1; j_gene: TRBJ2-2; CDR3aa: CASSFALSDRGELFF; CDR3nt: TGCGCCAGCAGCTTCGCGCTCAGCGATCGCGGGGAGCTGTTTTTT
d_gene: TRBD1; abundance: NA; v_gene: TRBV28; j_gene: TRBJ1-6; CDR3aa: CASILAQGSNSPLHF; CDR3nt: TGTGCCAGCATTCTCGCACAGGGGTCTAATTCACCCCTCCACTTT
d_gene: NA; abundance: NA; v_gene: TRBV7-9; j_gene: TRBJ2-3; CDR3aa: CASSSKPSDTQYF; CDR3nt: TGTGCCAGCAGCTCGAAGCCCTCAGATACGCAGTATTTT
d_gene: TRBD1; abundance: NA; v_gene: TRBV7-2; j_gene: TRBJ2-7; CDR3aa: CASSSGGTGAYEQYF; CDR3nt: TGTGCCAGCAGCAGTGGGGGGACAGGGGCCTACGAGCAGTACTTC
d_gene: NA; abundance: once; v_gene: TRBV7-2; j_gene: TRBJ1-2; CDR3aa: CASSQNSYGYTF; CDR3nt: TGTGCCAGCAGCCAGAACAGCTATGGCTACACCTTC
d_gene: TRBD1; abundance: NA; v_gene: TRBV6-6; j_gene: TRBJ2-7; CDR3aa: CASRPGTGGYEQYF; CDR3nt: TGTGCCAGCAGGCCCGGGACAGGGGGCTACGAGCAGTACTTC
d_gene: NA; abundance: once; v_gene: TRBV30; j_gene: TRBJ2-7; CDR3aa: CACALVNREYF; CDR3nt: TGTGCCTGCGCCCTAGTTAACAGGGAGTACTTC
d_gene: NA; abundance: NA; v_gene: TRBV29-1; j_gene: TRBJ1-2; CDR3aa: CSVAGDTTYNYGYTF; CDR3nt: TGCAGCGTTGCCGGTGACACAACTTATAACTATGGCTACACCTTC
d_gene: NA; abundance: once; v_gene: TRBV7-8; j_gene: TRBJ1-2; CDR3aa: CASSLQGQGKGYTF; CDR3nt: TGTGCCAGCAGCTTACAGGGGCAGGGTAAAGGCTACACCTTC
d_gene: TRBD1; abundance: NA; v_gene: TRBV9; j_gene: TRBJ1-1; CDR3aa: CASSVGQGMNTEAFF; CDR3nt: TGTGCCAGCAGCGTAGGACAGGGGATGAACACTGAAGCTTTCTTT
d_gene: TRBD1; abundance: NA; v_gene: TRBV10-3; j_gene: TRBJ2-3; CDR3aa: CAISFGIRGTDTQYF; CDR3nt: TGTGCCATCAGCTTCGGCATCAGGGGGACAGATACGCAGTATTTT
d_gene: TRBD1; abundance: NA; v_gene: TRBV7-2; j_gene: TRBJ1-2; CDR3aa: CASSLVRTGTTNYGYTF; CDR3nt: TGTGCCAGCAGCTTAGTGCGGACAGGGACCACTAACTATGGCTACACCTTC
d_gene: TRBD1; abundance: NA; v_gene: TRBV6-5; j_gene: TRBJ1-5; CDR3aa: CATRQGNSNQPQHF; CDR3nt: TGTGCCACTCGACAGGGGAATAGCAATCAGCCCCAGCATTTT
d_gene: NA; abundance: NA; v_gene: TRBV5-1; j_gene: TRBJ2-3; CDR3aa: CASSLLGGAPSTDTQYF; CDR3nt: TGCGCCAGCAGCTTGCTGGGGGGGGCCCCTAGCACAGATACGCAGTATTTT
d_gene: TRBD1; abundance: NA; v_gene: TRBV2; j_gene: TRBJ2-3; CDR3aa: CASKTGGTQYF; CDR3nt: TGTGCCAGCAAGACAGGGGGAACGCAGTATTTT
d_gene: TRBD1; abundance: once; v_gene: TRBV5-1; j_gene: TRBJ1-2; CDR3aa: CASSSRWGTGEGYTF; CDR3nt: TGCGCCAGCAGCTCTCGGTGGGGGACAGGGGAAGGCTACACCTTC
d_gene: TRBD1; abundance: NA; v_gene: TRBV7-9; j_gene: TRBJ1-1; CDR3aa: CASSLGGQGDPGYTEAFF; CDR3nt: TGTGCCAGCAGCTTAGGGGGACAGGGGGATCCCGGTTACACTGAAGCTTTCTTT
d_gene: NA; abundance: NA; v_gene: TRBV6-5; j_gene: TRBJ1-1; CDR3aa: CASSYKQNTEAFF; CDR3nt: TGTGCCAGCAGTTACAAACAGAACACTGAAGCTTTCTTT
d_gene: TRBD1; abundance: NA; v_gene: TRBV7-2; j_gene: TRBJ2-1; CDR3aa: CASSSTGTDYNEQFF; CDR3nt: TGTGCCAGCAGCTCTACAGGGACAGACTACAATGAGCAGTTCTTC
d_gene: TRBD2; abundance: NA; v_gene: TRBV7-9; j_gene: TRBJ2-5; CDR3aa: CASSSLLAGLEETQYF; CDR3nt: TGTGCCAGCAGCTCGCTACTAGCGGGGTTGGAGGAGACCCAGTACTTC
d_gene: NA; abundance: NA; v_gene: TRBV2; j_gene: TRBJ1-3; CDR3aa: CASSELGTRSGNTIYF; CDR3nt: TGTGCCAGCAGTGAATTAGGGACAAGGTCTGGAAACACCATATATTTT
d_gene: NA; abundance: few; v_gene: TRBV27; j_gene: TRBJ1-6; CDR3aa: CASSLEGPSYNSPLHF; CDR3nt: TGTGCCAGCAGTTTGGAGGGGCCCTCCTATAATTCACCCCTCCACTTT
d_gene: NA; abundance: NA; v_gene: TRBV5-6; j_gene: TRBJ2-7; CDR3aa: CASSLGGEFYEQYF; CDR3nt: TGTGCCAGCAGCTTAGGCGGGGAGTTCTACGAGCAGTACTTC
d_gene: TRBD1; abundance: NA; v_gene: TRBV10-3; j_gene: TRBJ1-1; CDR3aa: CAIEAGTGDNTEAFF; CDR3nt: TGTGCCATCGAAGCAGGGACAGGTGATAACACTGAAGCTTTCTTT
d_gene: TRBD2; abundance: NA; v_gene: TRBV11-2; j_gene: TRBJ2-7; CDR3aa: CASSPRTSGNSYEQYF; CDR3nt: TGTGCCAGCAGCCCCAGGACTAGCGGGAACTCCTACGAGCAGTACTTC
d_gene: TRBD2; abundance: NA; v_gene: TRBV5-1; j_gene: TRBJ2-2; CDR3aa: CASHRLAGDTGELFF; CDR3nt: TGCGCCAGCCATCGACTAGCGGGGGACACCGGGGAGCTGTTTTTT
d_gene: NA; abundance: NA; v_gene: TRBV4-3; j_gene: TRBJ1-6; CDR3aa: CASSQDPGVGGPLHF; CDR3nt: TGCGCCAGCAGCCAAGATCCGGGAGTTGGGGGACCCCTCCACTTT
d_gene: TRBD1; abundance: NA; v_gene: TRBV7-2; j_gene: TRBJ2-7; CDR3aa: CASSSPPGQGYF; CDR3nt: TGTGCCAGCAGCTCCCCACCGGGACAGGGGTACTTC